This TCR beta chain came from a study of blood T cell repertoires in COVID-19. Study as a whole: Donors in the United States, Italy and Spain gave samples during acute or convalescent COVID-19. The analysed material was cDNA or gDNA that came from T cells, B-cell-depleted T cells, or PBMCs.

The CDR3 has 17 residues. The junction had 8 bases not matched to a gene; V was cut back by 4 bases and J by 2 bases. Germline lookup yields CDR1 SGHKS and CDR2 YYEKEE (reference sequence). Original analysis: It was from reference gene primer amplification that nucleated cell counts were estimated. TCRdb keeps only in-frame clones here, not all; method: immunoSEQ multiplex PCR. Clonal size and the V and J genes are those of that table, whereas D and trimming came from the DNA. In the table there are roughly 140,000 clones, approximately 85% of which are singletons. This receptor was obtained from a man aged 45 to 65 with acute or convalescent COVID-19. The sample comprised peripheral blood. V usage is TRBV5-5 and J usage is TRBJ1-4; TRBD1 matches at 10 bases. The DNA of the CDR3 is TGTGCCAGCAGCCTACCGGGACAGGGGCGGACTAATGAAAAACTGTTTTTT. Translating it yields CASSLPGQGRTNEKLFF.